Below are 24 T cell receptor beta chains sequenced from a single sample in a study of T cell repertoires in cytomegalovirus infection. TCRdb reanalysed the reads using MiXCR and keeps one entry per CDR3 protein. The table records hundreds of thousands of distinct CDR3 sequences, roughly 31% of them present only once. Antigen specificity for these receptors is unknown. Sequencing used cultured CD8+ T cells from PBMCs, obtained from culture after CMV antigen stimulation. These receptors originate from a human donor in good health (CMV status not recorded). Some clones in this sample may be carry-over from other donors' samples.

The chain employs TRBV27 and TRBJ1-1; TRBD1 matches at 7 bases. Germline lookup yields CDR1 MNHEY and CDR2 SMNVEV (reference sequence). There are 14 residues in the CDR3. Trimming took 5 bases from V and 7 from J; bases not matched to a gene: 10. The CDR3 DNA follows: TGTGCCAGCAGTCCGAAACAACAGGGGATTGAAGCTTTCTTT. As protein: CASSPKQQGIEAFF.

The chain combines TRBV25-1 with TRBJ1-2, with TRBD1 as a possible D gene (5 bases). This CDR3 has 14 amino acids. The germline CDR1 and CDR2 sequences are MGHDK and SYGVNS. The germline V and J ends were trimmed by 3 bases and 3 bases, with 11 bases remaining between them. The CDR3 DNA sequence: TGTGCCAGCAGTGAGATAGACAGCTACTATGGCTACACCTTC. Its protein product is CASSEIDSYYGYTF.

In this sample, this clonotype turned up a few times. The CDR3 nucleotides read TGCGCCAGCAGCCAAGCCAGTCGGGGGGCCTTTAGGAATGAGCAGTTCTTC. The encoded protein is CASSQASRGAFRNEQFF. This sequence joins TRBV4-1 and TRBJ2-1, with D possibly being TRBD2 (7 bases). The CDR3 totals 17 residues. CDR1 is MGHRA, CDR2 YSYEKL, per germline. V was pared by 1 base and J by 7 bases, with 20 bases between.

The CDR3 DNA follows: TGTGCCAGCAGTTTACAGCCTAGCGGGGTGGAGGAGACCCAGTACTTC. Translating it yields CASSLQPSGVEETQYF. The chain uses TRBV28 and TRBJ2-5; TRBD2 matches 9 bases. Germline V gene data show CDR1 as MDHEN and CDR2 as SYDVKM. There are 16 residues in the CDR3. V dropped 2 bases and J dropped 5; count of bases not matched to a gene: 9.

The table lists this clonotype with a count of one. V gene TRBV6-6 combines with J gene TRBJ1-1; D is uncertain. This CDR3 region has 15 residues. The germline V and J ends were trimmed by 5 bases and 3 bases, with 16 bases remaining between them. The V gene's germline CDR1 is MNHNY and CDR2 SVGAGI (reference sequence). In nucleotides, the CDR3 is TGTGCCAGCAGTCCATGGTGGACCGAGGACACTGAAGCTTTCTTT. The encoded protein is CASSPWWTEDTEAFF.

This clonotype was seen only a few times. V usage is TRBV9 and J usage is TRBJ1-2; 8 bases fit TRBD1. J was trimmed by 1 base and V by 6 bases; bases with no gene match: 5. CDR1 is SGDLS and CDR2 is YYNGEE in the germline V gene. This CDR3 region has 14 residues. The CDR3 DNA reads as TGTGCCAGCACCCCGGGACAGGTTAACTATGGCTACACCTTC. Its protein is CASTPGQVNYGYTF.

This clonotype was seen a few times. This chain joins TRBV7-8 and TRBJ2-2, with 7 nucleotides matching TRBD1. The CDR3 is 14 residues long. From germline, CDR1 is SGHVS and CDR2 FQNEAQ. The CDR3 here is CVILGTENTGELFF. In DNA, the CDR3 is TGTGTCATTCTCGGGACAGAGAACACCGGGGAGCTGTTTTTT.

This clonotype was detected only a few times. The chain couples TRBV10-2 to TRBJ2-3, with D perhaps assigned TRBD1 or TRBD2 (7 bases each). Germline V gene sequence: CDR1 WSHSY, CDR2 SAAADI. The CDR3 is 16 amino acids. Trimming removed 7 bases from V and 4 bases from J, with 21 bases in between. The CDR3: CASTLAGGGQADTQYF. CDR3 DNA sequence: TGCGCCAGCACCCTAGCAGGGGGGGGGCAGGCAGATACGCAGTATTTT.

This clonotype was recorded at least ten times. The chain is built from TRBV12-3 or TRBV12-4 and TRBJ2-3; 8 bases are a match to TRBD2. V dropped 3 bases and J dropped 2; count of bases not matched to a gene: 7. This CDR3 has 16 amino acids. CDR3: CASSFPTGGNTDTQYF. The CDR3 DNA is TGTGCCAGCAGTTTCCCAACGGGAGGGAACACAGATACGCAGTATTTT.

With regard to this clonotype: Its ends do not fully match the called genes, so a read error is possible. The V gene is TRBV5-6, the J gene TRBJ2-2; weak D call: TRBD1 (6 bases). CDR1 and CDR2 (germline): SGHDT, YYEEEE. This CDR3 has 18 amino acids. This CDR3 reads CANSLNRDIHPNTGELFF. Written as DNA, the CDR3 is TGTGCCAACAGCTTGAACAGGGACATACACCCGAACACCGGGGAGCTGTTTTTT.

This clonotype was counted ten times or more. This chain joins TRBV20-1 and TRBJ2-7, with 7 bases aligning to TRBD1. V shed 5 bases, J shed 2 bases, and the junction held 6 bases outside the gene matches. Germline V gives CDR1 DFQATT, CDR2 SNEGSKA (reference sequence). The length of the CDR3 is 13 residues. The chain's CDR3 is CSAHQGDTYEQYF. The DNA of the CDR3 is TGCAGTGCTCATCAGGGGGACACCTACGAGCAGTACTTC.

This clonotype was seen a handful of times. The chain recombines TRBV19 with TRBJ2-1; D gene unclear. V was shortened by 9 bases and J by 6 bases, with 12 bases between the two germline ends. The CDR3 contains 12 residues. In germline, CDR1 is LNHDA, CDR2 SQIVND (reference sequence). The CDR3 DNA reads TGTGCCAGCCAGGTAAAGGGCAATGAGCAGTTCTTC. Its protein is CASQVKGNEQFF.

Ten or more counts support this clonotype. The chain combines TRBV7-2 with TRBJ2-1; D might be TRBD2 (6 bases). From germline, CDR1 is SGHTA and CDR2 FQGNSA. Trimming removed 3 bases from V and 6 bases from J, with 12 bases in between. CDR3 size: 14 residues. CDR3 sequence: CASSFGTYINEQFF. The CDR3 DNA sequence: TGTGCCAGCAGCTTCGGGACTTACATCAATGAGCAGTTCTTC.

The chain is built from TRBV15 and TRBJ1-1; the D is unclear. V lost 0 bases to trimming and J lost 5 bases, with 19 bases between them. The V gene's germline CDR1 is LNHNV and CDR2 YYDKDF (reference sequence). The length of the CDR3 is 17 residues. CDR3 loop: CATSRDGKGNEVTEAFF. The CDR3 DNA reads TGTGCCACCAGCAGAGATGGCAAAGGGAATGAGGTGACTGAAGCTTTCTTT.

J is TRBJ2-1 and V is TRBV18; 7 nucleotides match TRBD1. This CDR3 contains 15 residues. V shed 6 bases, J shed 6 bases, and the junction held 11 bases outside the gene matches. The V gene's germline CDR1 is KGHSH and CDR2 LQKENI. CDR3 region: CASSRKGTDGNEQFF. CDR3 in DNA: TGTGCCAGCTCTCGAAAGGGGACAGATGGCAATGAGCAGTTCTTC.

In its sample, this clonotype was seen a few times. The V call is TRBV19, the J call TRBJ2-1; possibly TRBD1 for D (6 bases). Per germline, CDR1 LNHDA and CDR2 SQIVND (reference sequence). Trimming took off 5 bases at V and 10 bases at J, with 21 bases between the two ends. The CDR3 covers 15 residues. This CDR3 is CASSPIGQTLMEQFF. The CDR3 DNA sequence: TGTGCCAGTAGTCCCATCGGACAGACCCTTATGGAGCAGTTCTTC.

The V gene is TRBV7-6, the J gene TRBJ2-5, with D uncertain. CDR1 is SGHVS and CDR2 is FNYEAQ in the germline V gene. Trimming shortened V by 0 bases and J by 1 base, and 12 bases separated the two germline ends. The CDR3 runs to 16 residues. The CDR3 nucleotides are TGTGCCAGCAGCTTAGCGTCAGCCGGGTTCCAAGAGACCCAGTACTTC. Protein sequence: CASSLASAGFQETQYF. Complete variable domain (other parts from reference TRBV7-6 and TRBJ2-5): GAGVSQSPRYKVTKRGQDVALRCDPISGHVSLYWYRQALGQGPEFLTYFNYEAQQDKSGLPNDRFSAERPEGSISTLTIQRTEQRDSAMYRCASSLASAGFQETQYFGPGTRLLVL.

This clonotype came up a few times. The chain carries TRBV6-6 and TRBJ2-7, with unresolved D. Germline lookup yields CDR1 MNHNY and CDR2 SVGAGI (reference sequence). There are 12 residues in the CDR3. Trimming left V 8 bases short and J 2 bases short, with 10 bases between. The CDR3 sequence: CASSGDTYEQYV. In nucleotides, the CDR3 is TGTGCCAGCTCCGGAGACACCTACGAGCAGTACGTC.

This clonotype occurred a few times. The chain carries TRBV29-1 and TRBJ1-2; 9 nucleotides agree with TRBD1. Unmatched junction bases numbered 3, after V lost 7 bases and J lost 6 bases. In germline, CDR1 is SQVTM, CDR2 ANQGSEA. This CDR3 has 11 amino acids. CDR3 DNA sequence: TGCAGCGCGACAGGGGGGCATGGCTACACCTTC. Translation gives CSATGGHGYTF.

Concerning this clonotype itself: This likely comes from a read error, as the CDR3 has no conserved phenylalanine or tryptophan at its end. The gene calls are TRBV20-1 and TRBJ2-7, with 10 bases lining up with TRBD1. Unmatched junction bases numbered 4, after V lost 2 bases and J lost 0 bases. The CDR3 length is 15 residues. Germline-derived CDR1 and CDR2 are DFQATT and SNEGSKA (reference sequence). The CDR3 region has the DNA TGCAGTGCTAGAACAGACAGGGGGCTCTCCTACGAGCAGTACGCC. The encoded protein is CSARTDRGLSYEQYA.

The DNA of the CDR3 is TGCAGCGTTGAAGAGGGCGCCCCAGATACGCAGTATTTT. Translation: CSVEEGAPDTQYF. The rearrangement links TRBV29-1 to TRBJ2-3; D not resolved. The CDR3 loop spans 13 amino acids. The germline gives CDR1 SQVTM, CDR2 ANQGSEA. Trimming shortened V by 0 bases and J by 4 bases, and 8 bases separated the two germline ends.

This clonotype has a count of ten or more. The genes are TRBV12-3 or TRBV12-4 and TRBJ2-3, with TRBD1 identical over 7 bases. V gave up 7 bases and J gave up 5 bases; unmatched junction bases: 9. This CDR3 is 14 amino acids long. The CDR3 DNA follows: TGTGCCAGCACCCTAGGGGGCGCAGTAGATACGCAGTATTTT. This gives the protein CASTLGGAVDTQYF.

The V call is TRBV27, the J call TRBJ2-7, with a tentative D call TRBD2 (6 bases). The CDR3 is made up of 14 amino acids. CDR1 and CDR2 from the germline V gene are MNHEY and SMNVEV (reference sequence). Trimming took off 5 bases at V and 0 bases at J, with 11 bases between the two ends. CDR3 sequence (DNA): TGTGCCAGCAGTCGGGGGTCGAGCTCCTACGAGCAGTACTTC. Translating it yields CASSRGSSSYEQYF.

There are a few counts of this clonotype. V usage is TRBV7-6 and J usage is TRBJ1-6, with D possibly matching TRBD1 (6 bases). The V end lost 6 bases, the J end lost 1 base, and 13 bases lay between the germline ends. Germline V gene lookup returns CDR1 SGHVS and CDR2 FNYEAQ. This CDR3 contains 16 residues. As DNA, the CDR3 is TGTGCCAGCAGTTCCGAGGGGGGATCCTATAATTCACCCCTCCACTTT. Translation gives CASSSEGGSYNSPLHF. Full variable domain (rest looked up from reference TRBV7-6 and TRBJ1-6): GAGVSQSPRYKVTKRGQDVALRCDPISGHVSLYWYRQALGQGPEFLTYFNYEAQQDKSGLPNDRFSAERPEGSISTLTIQRTEQRDSAMYRCASSSEGGSYNSPLHFGNGTRLTVT.